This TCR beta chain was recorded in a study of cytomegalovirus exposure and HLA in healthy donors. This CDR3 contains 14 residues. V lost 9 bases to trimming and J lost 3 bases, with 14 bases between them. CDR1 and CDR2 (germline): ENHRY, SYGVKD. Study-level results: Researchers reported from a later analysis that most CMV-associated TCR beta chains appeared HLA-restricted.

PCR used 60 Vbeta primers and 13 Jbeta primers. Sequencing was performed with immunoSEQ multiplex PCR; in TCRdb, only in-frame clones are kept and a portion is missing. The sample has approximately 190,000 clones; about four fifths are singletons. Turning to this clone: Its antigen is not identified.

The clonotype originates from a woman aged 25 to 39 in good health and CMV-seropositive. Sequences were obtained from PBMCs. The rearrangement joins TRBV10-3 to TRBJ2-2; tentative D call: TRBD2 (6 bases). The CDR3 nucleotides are TGTGCCATTGGGCGGCAGCGGGACACCGGGGAGCTGTTTTTT. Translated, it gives CAIGRQRDTGELFF.